This section outlines one T cell receptor beta chain sequence together with its context. Germline CDR1 and CDR2: MDHEN and SYDVKM. This CDR3 comprises 11 residues. The V gene end was trimmed by 6 bases and the J gene end by 10 bases; junction bases not matched to a gene: 3. This specimen belongs to a study of T cell responses to AZD1222 COVID-19 vaccine. Sequenced by immunoSEQ multiplex PCR; TCRdb stores in-frame clones only, minus some. The data show more than 250,000 clones, with approximately 93% seen just once and around 0.57% held by the top ten. The J gene is TRBJ1-5, the V gene TRBV28, with TRBD1 matching 7 bases. This sequence originates from an adult in good health. The sample was peripheral blood, taken on day 0 of AZD1222 vaccination. Written as DNA, the CDR3 is TGTGCCAGCAGCTACAGGGGACCCCAGCATTTT. It translates to CASSYRGPQHF.